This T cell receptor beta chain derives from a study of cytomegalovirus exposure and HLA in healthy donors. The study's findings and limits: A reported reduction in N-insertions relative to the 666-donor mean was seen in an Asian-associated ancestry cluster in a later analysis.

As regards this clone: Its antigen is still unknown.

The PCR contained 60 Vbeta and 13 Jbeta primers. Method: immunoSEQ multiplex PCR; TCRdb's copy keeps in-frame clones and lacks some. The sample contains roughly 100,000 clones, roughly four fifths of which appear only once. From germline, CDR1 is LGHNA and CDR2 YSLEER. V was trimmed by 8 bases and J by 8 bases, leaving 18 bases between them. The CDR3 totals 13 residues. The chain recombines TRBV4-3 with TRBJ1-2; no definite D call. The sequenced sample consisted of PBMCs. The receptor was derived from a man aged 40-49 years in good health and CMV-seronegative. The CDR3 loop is CASRSFSRGGYTF. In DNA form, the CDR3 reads TGCGCCAGCCGCTCGTTCTCCCGGGGAGGCTACACCTTC.